This TCR beta chain was captured by sequencing in a study of control samples from healthy donors and cancer patients. The germline V gene encodes CDR1 LGHNA and CDR2 YNFKEQ. Trimming took 1 base from V and 7 from J, leaving 11 bases between them. CDR3 length equals 14 residues. The protocol was immunoSEQ multiplex PCR, while the TCRdb copy is restricted to in-frame clones and leaves out a portion. The sample includes more than 65,000 clones, about 87% of them seen just once. This TCR was sampled from a woman aged 60-70 years with head and neck cancer. V is TRBV4-2 and J is TRBJ1-5, with a tentative D call TRBD1 (5 bases). The sequenced material came from PBMCs. In nucleotides, the CDR3 is TGTGCCAGCAGCCAAGTCACCGGGGACCAGCCCCAGCATTTT. This gives the protein CASSQVTGDQPQHF.